This record concerns one T cell receptor (beta chain) sequence. The target antigen is unknown. Trimming stripped 6 bases from V and 4 bases from J, with 7 bases between. CDR1 is MNHEY, CDR2 SVGAGI, per germline. The CDR3 is 11 residues long. These data originate in a study of beta chain features in type 1 diabetes. Broader study findings: Comparison showed that naive, central memory and Treg TCRB repertoires appeared more similar among patients than among healthy donors. Across all four CD4+ subsets, people with type 1 diabetes showed modestly shorter TCRB CDR3s. A potential PCR bias toward shorter templates would be equal in patient and control samples.

The whole isolated RNA underwent reverse transcription, so sequencing captured expressed TCRB transcripts. Clones were sequenced by immunoSEQ multiplex PCR, and TCRdb holds only the in-frame ones, with some missing. Here the sample spans roughly 300,000 clones, 14% being singletons. Sequenced material: naive CD4+ T cells from blood. The sequence came from a man aged 30 to 39 with type 1 diabetes. The V and J genes are TRBV6-5 and TRBJ2-7, with D possibly TRBD1 on 6 matching bases. CDR3 in amino acids: CASRRGYEQYF. The CDR3 bases are TGTGCCAGCAGGAGGGGGTACGAGCAGTACTTC.